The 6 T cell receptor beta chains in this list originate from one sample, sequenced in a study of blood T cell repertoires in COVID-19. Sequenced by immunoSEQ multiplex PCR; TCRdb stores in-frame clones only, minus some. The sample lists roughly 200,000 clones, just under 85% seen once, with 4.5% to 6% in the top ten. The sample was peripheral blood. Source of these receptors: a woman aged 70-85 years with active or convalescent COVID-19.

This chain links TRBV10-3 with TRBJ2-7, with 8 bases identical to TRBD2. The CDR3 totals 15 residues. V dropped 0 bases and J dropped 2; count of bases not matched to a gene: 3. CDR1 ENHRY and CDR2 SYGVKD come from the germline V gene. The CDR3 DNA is TGTGCCATCAGTGAGTCGGTAGCGGGGCCCTACGAGCAGTACTTC. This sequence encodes CAISESVAGPYEQYF.

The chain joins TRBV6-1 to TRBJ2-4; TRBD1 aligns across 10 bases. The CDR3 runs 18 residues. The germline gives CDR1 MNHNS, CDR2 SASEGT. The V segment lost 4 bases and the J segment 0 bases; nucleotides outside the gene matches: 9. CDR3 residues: CASSGGTGAIGAKNIQYF. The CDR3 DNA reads TGTGCCAGCAGTGGCGGGACAGGGGCTATTGGAGCCAAAAACATTCAGTACTTC.

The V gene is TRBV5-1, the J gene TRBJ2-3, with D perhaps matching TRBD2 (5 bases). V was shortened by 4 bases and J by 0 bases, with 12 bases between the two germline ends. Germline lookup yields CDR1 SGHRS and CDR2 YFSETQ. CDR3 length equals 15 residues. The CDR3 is CASSPMAGSTDTQYF. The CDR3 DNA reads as TGCGCCAGCAGCCCGATGGCGGGCAGCACAGATACGCAGTATTTT. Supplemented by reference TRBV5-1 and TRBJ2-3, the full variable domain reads KAGVTQTPRYLIKTRGQQVTLSCSPISGHRSVSWYQQTPGQGLQFLFEYFSETQRNKGNFPGRFSGRQFSNSRSEMNVSTLELGDSALYLCASSPMAGSTDTQYFGPGTRLTVL.

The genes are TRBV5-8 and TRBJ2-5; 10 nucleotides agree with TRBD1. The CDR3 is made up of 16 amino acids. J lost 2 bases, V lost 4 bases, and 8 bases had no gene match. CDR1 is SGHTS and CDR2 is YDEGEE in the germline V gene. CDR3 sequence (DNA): TGTGCCAGCAGCCTTGGGACAGGGGTTCGACAAGAGACCCAGTACTTC. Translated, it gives CASSLGTGVRQETQYF.

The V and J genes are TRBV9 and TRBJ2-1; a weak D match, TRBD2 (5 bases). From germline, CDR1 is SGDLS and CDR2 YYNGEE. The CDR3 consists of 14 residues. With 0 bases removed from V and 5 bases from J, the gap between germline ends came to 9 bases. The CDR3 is CASSVASRNNEQFF. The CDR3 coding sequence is TGTGCCAGCAGCGTAGCTAGCCGGAACAATGAGCAGTTCTTC. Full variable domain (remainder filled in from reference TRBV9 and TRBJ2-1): DSGVTQTPKHLITATGQRVTLRCSPRSGDLSVYWYQQSLDQGLQFLIQYYNGEERAKGNILERFSAQQFPDLHSELNLSSLELGDSALYFCASSVASRNNEQFFGPGTRLTVL.

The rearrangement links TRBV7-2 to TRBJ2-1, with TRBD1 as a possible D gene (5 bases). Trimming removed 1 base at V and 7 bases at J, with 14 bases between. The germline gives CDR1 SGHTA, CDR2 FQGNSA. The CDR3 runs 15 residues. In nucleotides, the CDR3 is TGTGCCAGCAGCTTAGTAGGTCAGGGTAAGAATGAGCAGTTCTTC. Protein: CASSLVGQGKNEQFF.